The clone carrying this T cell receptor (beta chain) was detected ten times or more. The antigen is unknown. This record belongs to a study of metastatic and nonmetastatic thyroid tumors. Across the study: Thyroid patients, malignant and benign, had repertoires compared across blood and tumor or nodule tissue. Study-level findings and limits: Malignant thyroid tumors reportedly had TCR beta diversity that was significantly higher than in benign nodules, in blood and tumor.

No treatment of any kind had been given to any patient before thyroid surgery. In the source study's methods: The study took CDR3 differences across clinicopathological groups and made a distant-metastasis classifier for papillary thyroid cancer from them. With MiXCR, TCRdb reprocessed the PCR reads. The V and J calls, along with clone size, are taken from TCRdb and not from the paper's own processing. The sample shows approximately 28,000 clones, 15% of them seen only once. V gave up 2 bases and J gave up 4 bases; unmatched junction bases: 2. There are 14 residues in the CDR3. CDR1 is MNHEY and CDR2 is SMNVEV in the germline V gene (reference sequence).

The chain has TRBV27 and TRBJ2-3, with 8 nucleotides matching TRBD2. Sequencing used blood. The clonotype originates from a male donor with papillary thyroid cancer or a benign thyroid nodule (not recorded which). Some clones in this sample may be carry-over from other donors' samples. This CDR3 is CASSLAGGADTQYF. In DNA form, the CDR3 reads TGTGCCAGCAGTTTAGCGGGAGGCGCAGATACGCAGTATTTT.